This T cell receptor (beta chain) derives from a study of memory CD4+ T cells and cytomegalovirus serostatus. Across the study: Donors were healthy Belgian adults, 8 to 10 CMV seropositive and approximately 23 seronegative.

The sort gate was single viable CD3+CD4+CD8-CD45RO+ cells for memory CD4+ T cells. The table lists this clone with a few counts. Here immunoSEQ multiplex PCR was the method, and the copy in TCRdb shows in-frame clones only, minus some. The data hold approximately 47,000 clones, with 78% observed a single time. This TCR was recovered from an adult in good health and CMV-seronegative. Input material: memory CD4+ T cells from blood.

CDR3 sequence: CASKTGGANSPLHF. CDR3 sequence (DNA): TGTGCCAGCAAGACAGGGGGCGCGAATTCACCCCTCCACTTT. This sequence joins TRBV2 and TRBJ1-6, with 10 bases fitting TRBD1. CDR3 length: 14 residues. Per the germline V gene, CDR1 is SNHLY and CDR2 is FYNNEI. The V gene end was trimmed by 7 bases and the J gene end by 7 bases; junction bases not matched to a gene: 4.